The source of this T cell receptor beta chain is a study of blood T cell repertoires in COVID-19. About the research overall: Specimens from acute and convalescent COVID-19 originated in the United States, Italy and Spain. PBMCs, B-cell-depleted T cells, or T cells provided the cDNA or gDNA that made up the material.

In germline, CDR1 is LGHDT, CDR2 YNNKEL (reference sequence). The V and J ends lost 4 bases and 4 bases respectively, with 11 bases between them. The CDR3 covers 13 residues. In the original processing: The assay estimated nucleated cells by amplifying reference gene primers. The protocol was immunoSEQ multiplex PCR, while the TCRdb copy is restricted to in-frame clones and leaves out a portion. The DNA gave D and trimming, while V, J and clone size come from that table. The repertoire includes around 190,000 clones, roughly four fifths of them detected once, and roughly an eighth sits in the top ten.

This TCR was recovered from a woman in her 50s with acute or convalescent COVID-19. The sequenced material came from peripheral blood. This chain uses TRBV3-1 (or the pseudogene TRBV3-2) with TRBJ2-7, with D unresolved. CDR3 sequence (DNA): TGTGCCAGCAGCCTTCATGACAAATACGAGCAGTACTTC. This sequence encodes CASSLHDKYEQYF.